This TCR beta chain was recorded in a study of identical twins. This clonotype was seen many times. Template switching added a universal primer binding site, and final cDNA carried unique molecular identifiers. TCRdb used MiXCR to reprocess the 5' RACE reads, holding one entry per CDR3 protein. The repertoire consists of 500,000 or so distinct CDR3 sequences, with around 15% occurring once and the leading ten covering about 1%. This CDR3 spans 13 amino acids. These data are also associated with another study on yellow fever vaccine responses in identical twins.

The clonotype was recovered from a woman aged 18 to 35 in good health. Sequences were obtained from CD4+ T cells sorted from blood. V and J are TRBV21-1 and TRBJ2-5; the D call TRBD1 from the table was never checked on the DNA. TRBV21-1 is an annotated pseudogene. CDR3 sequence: CASSHRGRETQYF. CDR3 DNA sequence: TGTGCCAGCAGCCACCGGGGACGGGAGACCCAGTACTTC.